This T cell receptor beta chain was sequenced for a study of T cell responses to AZD1222 COVID-19 vaccine. The protocol was immunoSEQ multiplex PCR, while the TCRdb copy is restricted to in-frame clones and leaves out a portion. The sample holds about 85,000 clones, 86% seen once. Study-wide results and caveats: CD4 TCRs linked to vaccination spanned spike, dominating at 160-218 and 743-854. Baseline serology detected seropositivity in only a handful of AZD1222 recipients.

On this clone itself: The antigen remains unidentified.

This CDR3 comprises 16 residues. The receptor was derived from an adult in good health. The genes are TRBV12-1 and TRBJ2-7; the table's D call, TRBD2, has no DNA check behind it. TRBV12-1 has pseudogene status. Sequences were derived from peripheral blood, sampled on day 0 of AZD1222 vaccination. The CDR3 here is CASSLRLAGPAYEQYF. The CDR3 region has the DNA TGTGCCAGCAGCCTTAGACTAGCGGGGCCGGCGTACGAGCAGTACTTC.